Below, 21 T cell receptor beta chains from the same sample are listed, as sequenced in a study of PD-1 blockade in classical Hodgkin lymphoma. TCRdb's table, derived via immunoSEQ multiplex PCR, lists solely in-frame clones and lacks some. The sample contains 10,000 to 15,000 clones, 80% to 95% of which appear only once. Relapse was seen in all patients after autologous stem cell transplantation, and brentuximab vedotin exposure was variable. Here the sequenced sample was peripheral blood mononuclear cells (PBMCs), taken at baseline. These receptors originate from a human donor with classical Hodgkin lymphoma.

CDR3 sequence reads: CASSQGLTAHNSPLHF. The CDR3 bases are TGTGCCAGCTCACAGGGTCTGACAGCCCATAATTCACCCCTCCACTTT. This chain uses TRBV18 with TRBJ1-6; the D gene is possibly TRBD1 (5 bases). Per germline, CDR1 KGHSH and CDR2 LQKENI. V dropped 4 bases and J dropped 5 bases, with 15 bases sitting between them. The CDR3 consists of 16 residues.

J is TRBJ1-4 and V is TRBV7-9; TRBD1 is a possible D gene (5 bases). CDR3 length: 16 residues. Looked up from germline, CDR1 is SEHNR and CDR2 is FQNEAQ (reference sequence). The germline V and J ends were trimmed by 5 bases and 4 bases, with 17 bases remaining between them. The CDR3 bases are TGTGCCAGCAGCCCCATGAACCCAGGACATAATGAAAAACTGTTTTTT. Residues: CASSPMNPGHNEKLFF.

J is TRBJ2-3 and V is TRBV27; 10 nucleotides agree with TRBD2. This CDR3 has 18 residues. Germline V gene data show CDR1 as MNHEY and CDR2 as SMNVEV (reference sequence). Trimming at V came to 2 bases and at J to 2 bases, leaving 10 bases not matched to a gene. The CDR3 protein is CASSLQLAGARSTDTQYF. CDR3 DNA: TGTGCCAGCAGTTTACAGCTAGCGGGGGCGCGATCCACAGATACGCAGTATTTT.

The chain joins TRBV5-6 to TRBJ2-3; 11 bases match TRBD2. This CDR3 has 17 amino acids. V gave up 3 bases and J gave up 13 bases; unmatched junction bases: 19. From germline, CDR1 is SGHDT and CDR2 YYEEEE. The CDR3 region is CASSSLAGAPMGDLEYF. Written as DNA, the CDR3 is TGTGCCAGCAGCTCACTAGCGGGGGCCCCGATGGGAGATCTAGAGTATTTT.

The chain joins TRBV5-1 to TRBJ2-7; 7 nucleotides agree with TRBD1. V shed 5 bases, J shed 3 bases, and the junction held 14 bases outside the gene matches. The CDR3 sequence is 16 residues long. The V gene's germline CDR1 is SGHRS and CDR2 YFSETQ. As DNA, the CDR3 is TGCGCCAGCAGACCCACCCTAGGGACAGAAGTCTACGAGCAGTACTTC. Translating it yields CASRPTLGTEVYEQYF.

This chain connects TRBV27 to TRBJ1-2; D gene uncertain. Germline CDR1 reads MNHEY; CDR2 reads SMNVEV (reference sequence). Deletions cut 3 bases from V and 4 bases from J, with 9 bases between. This CDR3 is 13 amino acids long. The CDR3 reads CASSFSGSYGYTF. The CDR3, as DNA: TGTGCCAGCAGTTTTTCGGGGAGCTATGGCTACACCTTC.

This chain uses TRBV5-1 with TRBJ2-2, with TRBD2 matching over 9 bases. The germline CDR1 and CDR2 sequences are SGHRS and YFSETQ. The CDR3 contains 17 residues. The V segment lost 0 bases and the J segment 8 bases; nucleotides outside the gene matches: 11. CDR3 residues: CASSLGLAGQLSGELFF. The CDR3 DNA reads as TGCGCCAGCAGCTTGGGTCTAGCGGGGCAACTCTCGGGGGAGCTGTTTTTT.

V gene TRBV5-1 combines with J gene TRBJ2-1; 11 bases are shared with TRBD2. In germline, CDR1 is SGHRS, CDR2 YFSETQ. J gave up 4 bases and V 5 bases, and 5 bases lay outside the gene matches. The CDR3 runs 15 residues. The CDR3 loop reads CASSYLAGGYNEQFF. As DNA, the CDR3 is TGCGCCAGCAGTTATCTAGCGGGGGGATACAATGAGCAGTTCTTC.

The chain employs TRBV2 and TRBJ1-2; D is possibly TRBD1 (6 bases). Germline V gene sequence: CDR1 SNHLY, CDR2 FYNNEI. CDR3 length: 14 amino acids. V lost 6 bases, J lost 2 bases, and 13 bases lay in between. This CDR3 is CASRGQTGNYGYTF. The CDR3 region has the DNA TGTGCCAGCAGGGGCCAGACAGGAAACTATGGCTACACCTTC.

The chain has TRBV10-2 and TRBJ1-5; no firm D call. The CDR3 extends over 16 amino acids. The V end was cut by 0 bases, the J end by 3 bases, with 12 bases between. Per germline, CDR1 WSHSY and CDR2 SAAADI. The CDR3 DNA reads TGCGCCAGCAGTGAGTCGATAGTACACTTCAATCAGCCCCAGCATTTT. Encoded protein: CASSESIVHFNQPQHF.

This chain uses TRBV7-9 with TRBJ1-3; D is unresolved. Trimming left V 10 bases short and J 7 bases short, with 17 bases between. The CDR3 runs to 13 residues. Germline CDR1 SEHNR, CDR2 FQNEAQ (reference sequence). For the CDR3, the DNA is TGTGCCAACGTCGGCCAGCCGCGGAACACCATATATTTT. This gives the protein CANVGQPRNTIYF.

J is TRBJ1-4 and V is TRBV5-4; D gene uncertain. There are 15 residues in the CDR3. Trimming cost V 4 bases and J 5 bases, with 15 bases left between them. Germline CDR1 reads SGHNT; CDR2 reads YYREEE (reference sequence). The CDR3 nucleotides read TGTGCCAGCAGCCCTGTTCCGGGCGGAAATGAAAAACTGTTTTTT. Protein sequence: CASSPVPGGNEKLFF.

This chain connects TRBV5-1 to TRBJ1-3, with D perhaps TRBD1 (5 bases). V gave up 7 bases and J gave up 4 bases, with 15 bases separating them. Germline CDR1 and CDR2: SGHRS and YFSETQ. The CDR3 has 14 amino acids. The CDR3 reads CASQQGTLGNTIYF. In nucleotides, the CDR3 is TGCGCCAGCCAGCAGGGAACACTAGGAAACACCATATATTTT. The full variable domain, its missing parts supplied by reference TRBV5-1 and TRBJ1-3, is KAGVTQTPRYLIKTRGQQVTLSCSPISGHRSVSWYQQTPGQGLQFLFEYFSETQRNKGNFPGRFSGRQFSNSRSEMNVSTLELGDSALYLCASQQGTLGNTIYFGEGSWLTVV.

The chain couples TRBV30 to TRBJ1-6, with D unclear. Trimming took off 5 bases at V and 0 bases at J, with 14 bases between the two ends. CDR1 is GTSNPN, CDR2 SVGIG, per germline (reference sequence). The CDR3 has 16 residues. The CDR3 nucleotides read TGTGCCTGGCAGGACGGAATTAGCTCCTATAATTCACCCCTCCACTTT. This gives the protein CAWQDGISSYNSPLHF.

This clone has only a few counts. This chain connects TRBV11-2 to TRBJ1-1, with a possible D match to TRBD1 (6 bases). Germline CDR1 SGHAT, CDR2 FQNNGV. The CDR3 totals 19 residues. Trimming took off 8 bases at V and 4 bases at J, with 32 bases between the two ends. As DNA, the CDR3 is TGTGCCAGCTCCAGCTTGAAGAAGGGGTTCTCAGGGGCGGGCACTGAAGCTTTCTTT. Protein: CASSSLKKGFSGAGTEAFF.

This chain connects TRBV7-9 to TRBJ1-1, with TRBD1 as a possible D gene (5 bases). The CDR3 contains 14 residues. Germline V lookup: CDR1 SEHNR, CDR2 FQNEAQ (reference sequence). The V and J ends lost 1 base and 4 bases respectively, with 10 bases between them. CDR3 bases: TGTGCCAGCAGCTTAGGGGGCTGGGGCACTGAAGCTTTCTTT. It translates to CASSLGGWGTEAFF.

CDR3 sequence reads: CASSPVGLAGGPRETQYF. In DNA, the CDR3 is TGTGCCAGCAGCCCCGTTGGTCTAGCGGGGGGGCCGAGAGAGACCCAGTACTTC. This rearrangement joins TRBV5-6 to TRBJ2-5; 12 nucleotides line up with TRBD2. Germline assignment: CDR1 SGHDT and CDR2 YYEEEE. CDR3 length equals 18 residues. V trimming: 4 bases; J trimming: 4 bases; junction bases outside the gene matches: 14.

The V gene is TRBV15, the J gene TRBJ2-7; 7 positions match TRBD1. J was trimmed by 3 bases and V by 4 bases; bases with no gene match: 9. CDR1 LNHNV and CDR2 YYDKDF come from the germline V gene (reference sequence). The CDR3 consists of 15 residues. The CDR3 coding sequence is TGTGCCACCAGCATAAGACCGGGACAGCTCTACGAGCAGTACTTC. Amino acid sequence: CATSIRPGQLYEQYF.

This sequence joins TRBV6-5 and TRBJ1-5; 8 positions match TRBD1. CDR3 length: 15 residues. Germline lookup yields CDR1 MNHEY and CDR2 SVGAGI. The V gene end was trimmed by 6 bases and the J gene end by 2 bases; junction bases not matched to a gene: 6. The CDR3 region is CASSRTGGGNQPQHF. In DNA form, the CDR3 reads TGTGCCAGCAGCCGAACAGGGGGTGGCAATCAGCCCCAGCATTTT.

This clone has just one count. The chain has TRBV4-1 and TRBJ1-3; 7 positions agree with TRBD1. Germline V gene lookup returns CDR1 MGHRA and CDR2 YSYEKL. The CDR3 consists of 16 residues. After removal of 2 bases from V and 3 bases from J, the junction contained 7 bases not matched to a gene. CDR3 region: CASSQRYTGDGNTIYF. The CDR3 DNA reads as TGCGCCAGCAGCCAACGATACACAGGGGATGGAAACACCATATATTTT.

The rearrangement joins TRBV5-1 to TRBJ1-2; D call uncertain. V shed 4 bases and J shed 4 bases, with 11 bases lying between them. The CDR3 has 13 residues. Germline CDR1 and CDR2: SGHRS and YFSETQ. CDR3 in DNA: TGCGCCAGCAGCCCTGGACGGCTCTATGGCTACACCTTC. Translated, it gives CASSPGRLYGYTF.